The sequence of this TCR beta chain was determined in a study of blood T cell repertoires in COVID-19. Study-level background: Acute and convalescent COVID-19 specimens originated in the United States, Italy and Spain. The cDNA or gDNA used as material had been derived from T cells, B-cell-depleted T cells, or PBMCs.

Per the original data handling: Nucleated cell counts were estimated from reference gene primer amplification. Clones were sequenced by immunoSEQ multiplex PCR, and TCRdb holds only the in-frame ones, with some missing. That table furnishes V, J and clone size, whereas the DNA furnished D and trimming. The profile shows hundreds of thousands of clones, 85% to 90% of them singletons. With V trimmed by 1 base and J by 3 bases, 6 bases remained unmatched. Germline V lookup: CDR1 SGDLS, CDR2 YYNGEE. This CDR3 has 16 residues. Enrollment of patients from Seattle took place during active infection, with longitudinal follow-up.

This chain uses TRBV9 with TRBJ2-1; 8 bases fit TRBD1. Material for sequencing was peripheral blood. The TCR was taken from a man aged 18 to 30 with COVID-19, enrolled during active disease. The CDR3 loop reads CASSVRAGTGYNEQFF. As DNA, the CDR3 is TGTGCCAGCAGCGTAAGGGCCGGGACAGGCTACAATGAGCAGTTCTTC.